This T cell receptor (beta chain) is drawn from a study of blood T cell repertoires in COVID-19. Study details: The United States, Italy and Spain supplied acute and convalescent COVID-19 samples.

Only in-frame clones appear in the TCRdb table, and some are missing; sequencing was by immunoSEQ multiplex PCR. The sample holds fewer than 70,000 clones; 80% to 90% are singletons and the top ten take 6.5% to 8.5%. Germline CDR1 and CDR2: LNHDA and SQIVND (reference sequence). After removal of 5 bases from V and 7 bases from J, the junction contained 8 bases not matched to a gene. The length of the CDR3 is 15 residues. The chain joins TRBV19 to TRBJ1-6; the match to TRBD1 covers 7 bases. This TCR was sampled from a woman in her seventies with active COVID-19. The sample taken for sequencing was peripheral blood. The CDR3 loop is CASSLGQTPNSPLHF. The DNA of the CDR3 is TGTGCCAGTAGTTTGGGACAGACTCCCAATTCACCCCTCCACTTT.